This T cell receptor beta chain was identified during a study of OX40 agonist ivuxolimab in advanced cancers. Looking at the study overall: Cancers in dose escalation were hepatocellular, melanoma, renal cell and head and neck.

Deletions cut 2 bases from V and 10 bases from J, with 15 bases between. The CDR3 runs to 15 residues. Germline V CDR1 and CDR2: SNHLY, FYNNEI. Regarding this clone: Its antigen is not identified.

Broader study findings: Clonal expansion was among the lowest in partial responders at 0.1-3.0 mg/kg, especially CD8+.

Produced via immunoSEQ multiplex PCR; TCRdb's table is partial and in-frame only. The sample records fewer than 75,000 clones, about 87% being singletons. The source material was CD4+ or CD8+ T cells sorted from blood, sampled in a trial of the OX40 agonist ivuxolimab. The clonotype was recovered from an adult with an advanced solid tumor such as melanoma, head and neck, liver or kidney cancer. This chain joins TRBV2 and TRBJ1-6; D may be TRBD1 (5 bases). CDR3 coding DNA: TGTGCCAGCAGTGAAAATTCCCCCAGGGAATCACCCCTCCACTTT. It yields the protein CASSENSPRESPLHF.